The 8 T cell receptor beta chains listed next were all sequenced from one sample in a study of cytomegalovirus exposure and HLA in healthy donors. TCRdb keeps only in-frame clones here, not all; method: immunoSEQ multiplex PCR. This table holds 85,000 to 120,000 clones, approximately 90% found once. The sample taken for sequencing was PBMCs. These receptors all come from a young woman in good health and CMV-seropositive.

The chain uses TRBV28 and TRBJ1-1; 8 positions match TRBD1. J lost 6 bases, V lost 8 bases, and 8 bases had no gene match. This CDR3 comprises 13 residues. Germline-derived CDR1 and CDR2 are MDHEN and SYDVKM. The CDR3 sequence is CASSPGGFAEAFF. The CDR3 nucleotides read TGTGCCAGCTCCCCAGGGGGCTTCGCTGAAGCTTTCTTT.

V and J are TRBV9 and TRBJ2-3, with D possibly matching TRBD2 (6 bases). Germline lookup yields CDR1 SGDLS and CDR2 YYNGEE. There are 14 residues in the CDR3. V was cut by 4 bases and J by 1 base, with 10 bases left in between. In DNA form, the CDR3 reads TGTGCCAGCAGCACCGGGGGTGGCACAGATACGCAGTATTTT. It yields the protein CASSTGGGTDTQYF. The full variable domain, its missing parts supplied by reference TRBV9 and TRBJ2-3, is DSGVTQTPKHLITATGQRVTLRCSPRSGDLSVYWYQQSLDQGLQFLIQYYNGEERAKGNILERFSAQQFPDLHSELNLSSLELGDSALYFCASSTGGGTDTQYFGPGTRLTVL.

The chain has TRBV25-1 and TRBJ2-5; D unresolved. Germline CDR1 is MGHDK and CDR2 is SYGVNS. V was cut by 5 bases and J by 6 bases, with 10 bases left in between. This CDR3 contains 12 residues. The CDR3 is CASSPEAQTQYF. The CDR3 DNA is TGTGCCAGCAGTCCAGAGGCCCAGACCCAGTACTTC. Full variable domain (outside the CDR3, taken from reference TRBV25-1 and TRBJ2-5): EADIYQTPRYLVIGTGKKITLECSQTMGHDKMYWYQQDPGMELHLIHYSYGVNSTEKGDLSSESTVSRIRTEHFPLTLESARPSHTSQYLCASSPEAQTQYFGPGTRLLVL.

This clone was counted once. CDR3 coding DNA: TGTGCCAGCAGGTCACTACCGGGAAGCTCCTACAATGAGCAGTTCTTC. It codes for CASRSLPGSSYNEQFF. The chain has TRBV7-2 and TRBJ2-1; the D gene is possibly TRBD2 (5 bases). The CDR3 extends over 16 amino acids. The germline CDR1 and CDR2 sequences are SGHTA and FQGNSA. Trimming pared 6 bases from V and 0 bases from J, leaving 15 bases between.

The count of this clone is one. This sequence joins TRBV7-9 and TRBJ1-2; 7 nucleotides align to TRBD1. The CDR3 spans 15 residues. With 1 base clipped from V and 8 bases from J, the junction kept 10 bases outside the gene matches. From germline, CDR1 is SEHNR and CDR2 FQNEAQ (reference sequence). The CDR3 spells CASSLEEGAHGGYTF. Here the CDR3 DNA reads TGTGCCAGCAGCTTAGAGGAGGGGGCTCACGGGGGCTACACCTTC.

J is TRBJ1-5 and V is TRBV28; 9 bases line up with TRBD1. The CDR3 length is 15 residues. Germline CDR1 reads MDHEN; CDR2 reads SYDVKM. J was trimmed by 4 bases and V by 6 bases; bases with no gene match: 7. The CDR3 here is CASRGETGGNQPQHF. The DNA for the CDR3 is TGTGCCAGCAGGGGAGAGACAGGGGGGAATCAGCCCCAGCATTTT.

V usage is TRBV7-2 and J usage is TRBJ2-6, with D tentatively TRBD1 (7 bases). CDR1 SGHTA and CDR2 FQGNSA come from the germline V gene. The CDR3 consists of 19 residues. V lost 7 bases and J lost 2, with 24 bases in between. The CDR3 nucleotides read TGTGCCAGCACCCTAACCAGGAGGGGGCGACCCCCTGGGGCCAACGTCCTGACTTTC. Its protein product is CASTLTRRGRPPGANVLTF. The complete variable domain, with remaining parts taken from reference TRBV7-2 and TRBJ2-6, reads GAGVSQSPSNKVTEKGKDVELRCDPISGHTALYWYRQSLGQGLEFLIYFQGNSAPDKSGLPSDRFSAERTGGSVSTLTIQRTQQEDSAVYLCASTLTRRGRPPGANVLTFGAGSRLTVL.

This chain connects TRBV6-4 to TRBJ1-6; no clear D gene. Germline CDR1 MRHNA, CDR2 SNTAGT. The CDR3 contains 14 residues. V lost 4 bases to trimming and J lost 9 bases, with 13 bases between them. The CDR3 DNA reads TGTGCCAGCAGTGTTGAGGCGGCGGGTTCACCCCTCCACTTT. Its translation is CASSVEAAGSPLHF.